These 9 T cell receptor beta chains came from one sample sequenced in a study of blood T cell repertoires in COVID-19. The assay was immunoSEQ multiplex PCR, and TCRdb's table has in-frame clones only and misses some. The repertoire holds about 440,000 clones, with roughly 85% as singletons. The sequenced material came from PBMCs or T cells enriched from blood (not recorded which). The receptor source for this set is a woman aged 18-29 years with acute COVID-19.

This chain connects TRBV12-5 to TRBJ2-5, with a possible D match to TRBD1 (6 bases). The CDR3 is made up of 16 amino acids. V was cut by 5 bases and J by 5 bases, with 21 bases left in between. Germline lookup yields CDR1 LGHNT and CDR2 FRNRAP. CDR3 protein: CASGRRRITGIETQYF. CDR3 DNA sequence: TGTGCTAGTGGTCGCCGCCGTATTACAGGGATTGAGACCCAGTACTTC.

Turning to this clone: One junction end disagrees with the germline gene, perhaps due to a read error. The chain uses TRBV6-2 or TRBV6-3 and TRBJ2-5; 14 nucleotides line up with TRBD2. Germline V gives CDR1 MNHEY, CDR2 SVGEGT. This CDR3 is 14 amino acids long. The CDR3 region is CASSSGLAGGPPNF. Written as DNA, the CDR3 is TGTGCCAGCAGCTCAGGACTAGCGGGGGGCCCTCCGAACTTC.

The rearrangement uses TRBV25-1 and TRBJ2-1, with D possibly matching TRBD2 (6 bases). Trimming removed 7 bases from V and 7 bases from J, with 14 bases in between. Germline V gene lookup returns CDR1 MGHDK and CDR2 SYGVNS. This CDR3 is 13 amino acids long. This CDR3 reads CASTDVRGNEQFF. In nucleotides, the CDR3 is TGTGCCAGCACCGACGTGCGGGGAAATGAGCAGTTCTTC.

The gene calls are TRBV5-4 and TRBJ2-1, with 8 bases identical to TRBD2. The CDR3 covers 16 residues. V trimming: 3 bases; J trimming: 4 bases; junction bases outside the gene matches: 9. Germline V gene data show CDR1 as SGHNT and CDR2 as YYREEE (reference sequence). Written as DNA, the CDR3 is TGTGCCAGCAGCTATTTAGCGGGACGGTCGTACAATGAGCAGTTCTTC. Translated, it gives CASSYLAGRSYNEQFF. The full variable domain, its missing parts supplied by reference TRBV5-4 and TRBJ2-1, is ETGVTQSPTHLIKTRGQQVTLRCSSQSGHNTVSWYQQALGQGPQFIFQYYREEENGRGNFPPRFSGLQFPNYSSELNVNALELDDSALYLCASSYLAGRSYNEQFFGPGTRLTVL.

The chain couples TRBV7-6 to TRBJ2-7; TRBD1 is a possible D gene (5 bases). The CDR3 is 15 amino acids. Germline assignment: CDR1 SGHVS and CDR2 FNYEAQ. Trimming shortened V by 2 bases and J by 2 bases, and 13 bases separated the two germline ends. CDR3 sequence: CASSLQDKKPYEQYF. The CDR3 coding sequence is TGTGCCAGCAGCTTACAGGACAAAAAGCCCTACGAGCAGTACTTC.

DNA for the CDR3: TGTGCCAGCTTCAGGGAAGGTCGTGGAAACACCATATATTTT. This sequence encodes CASFREGRGNTIYF. The genes are TRBV6-5 and TRBJ1-3; weak D call: TRBD1 (5 bases). Per the germline V gene, CDR1 is MNHEY and CDR2 is SVGAGI. This CDR3 is 14 amino acids long. Trimming stripped 8 bases from V and 3 bases from J, with 14 bases between.

This clone was detected only a few times. This chain uses TRBV7-2 with TRBJ1-6, with no clear D. With 3 bases removed from V and 10 bases from J, the gap between germline ends came to 10 bases. The V gene's germline CDR1 is SGHTA and CDR2 FQGNSA. This CDR3 contains 13 residues. This CDR3 reads CASSLKRESPLHF. For the CDR3, the DNA is TGTGCCAGCAGCTTGAAGCGAGAATCACCCCTCCACTTT.

CDR3 sequence reads: CASRKDSYSNQPQHF. The CDR3 DNA is TGTGCCAGCAGAAAGGACTCGTATAGCAATCAGCCCCAGCATTTT. The gene calls are TRBV6-5 and TRBJ1-5; D not certain. Germline-derived CDR1 and CDR2 are MNHEY and SVGAGI. V was trimmed by 6 bases and J by 0 bases, leaving 12 bases between them. There are 15 residues in the CDR3.

V gene TRBV19 combines with J gene TRBJ2-3; tentatively, D is TRBD2 (5 bases). V was cut by 10 bases and J by 6 bases, with 14 bases left in between. This CDR3 contains 12 residues. Per the germline V gene, CDR1 is LNHDA and CDR2 is SQIVND (reference sequence). The CDR3, as DNA: TGTGCCACCCGGACTCCCGGGGATACGCAGTATTTT. Translating it yields CATRTPGDTQYF.